The 8 T cell receptor beta chains below come from one sample, sequenced in a study of T cells after yellow fever vaccination. TCRdb re-derived calls from the 5' RACE reads in MiXCR, one entry per CDR3 protein. The data hold a few hundred thousand distinct CDR3 sequences, with 6.9% observed a single time. This material consisted of CD4+ T cells sorted from PBMCs, taken 15 days after the yellow fever booster vaccination. Source of these receptors: a young man who received the YFV17D yellow fever vaccine.

This chain links TRBV7-2 with TRBJ2-7, with 7 bases lining up with TRBD2. V gave up 6 bases and J gave up 0 bases; unmatched junction bases: 8. The CDR3 totals 15 residues. Germline-derived CDR1 and CDR2 are SGHTA and FQGNSA. This CDR3 is CASRPGTTSSYEQYF. The CDR3 bases are TGTGCCAGCAGACCCGGGACTACAAGCTCCTACGAGCAGTACTTC.

DNA of the CDR3: TGTGCCAGCAGCCTCCCGAATAGGGACACCGGGGAGCTGTTTTTT. Translation gives CASSLPNRDTGELFF. The gene calls are TRBV5-4 and TRBJ2-2, with D unclear. CDR3 length: 15 amino acids. CDR1 is SGHNT, CDR2 YYREEE, per germline (reference sequence). V lost 4 bases and J 3 bases, leaving 13 bases between the germline ends.

This clonotype occurred many times. V and J are TRBV7-9 and TRBJ1-2, with D possibly matching TRBD1 (5 bases). Germline lookup yields CDR1 SEHNR and CDR2 FQNEAQ (reference sequence). The ends were cut back, 3 bases at V and 4 bases at J, with 6 bases in the middle. This CDR3 contains 12 residues. CDR3 DNA sequence: TGTGCCAGCAGCTTGGGGGTCTATGGCTACACCTTC. It encodes CASSLGVYGYTF.

The V and J genes are TRBV12-5 and TRBJ2-2; 7 bases match TRBD1. The length of the CDR3 is 20 residues. Germline trimming cut 1 base from V and 5 bases from J; bases unmatched to any gene: 19. CDR1 LGHNT and CDR2 FRNRAP come from the germline V gene. CDR3 bases: TGTGCTAGTGGTTTGGCGCCGGCGACAGGGCATTCCTGGGATACCGGGGAGCTGTTTTTT. Amino acid sequence: CASGLAPATGHSWDTGELFF.

This clonotype showed up just a few times. CDR3 protein: CASRISGVYNEQFF. Here the CDR3 DNA reads TGCGCCAGCAGAATTAGCGGAGTGTACAATGAGCAGTTCTTC. The V call is TRBV5-1, the J call TRBJ2-1; D possibly corresponds to TRBD2 (6 bases). The V end lost 5 bases, the J end lost 4 bases, and 13 bases lay between the germline ends. The CDR3 extends over 14 amino acids. The germline V gene has CDR1 SGHRS and CDR2 YFSETQ.

This clonotype was seen ten or more times. The V gene is TRBV20-1, the J gene TRBJ2-3, with D maybe TRBD2 (5 bases). Trimming left V 3 bases short and J 4 bases short, with 14 bases between. This CDR3 is 14 amino acids long. Germline CDR1 is DFQATT and CDR2 is SNEGSKA (reference sequence). CDR3 in DNA: TGCAGTGCTAGCTCCTCCACCGGGGCAGATACGCAGTATTTT. Protein: CSASSSTGADTQYF.

The chain links TRBV5-1 to TRBJ2-5; possible D gene TRBD2, 6 bases. With 7 bases removed from V and 5 bases from J, the gap between germline ends came to 15 bases. The length of the CDR3 is 13 residues. Germline V gene sequence: CDR1 SGHRS, CDR2 YFSETQ. The CDR3 nucleotides are TGCGCCAGCCGCCGGGAGCCAGCGGAGACCCAGTACTTC. It yields the protein CASRREPAETQYF.

The chain has TRBV5-1 and TRBJ2-7; D ambiguous. CDR3 length equals 12 residues. Germline assignment: CDR1 SGHRS and CDR2 YFSETQ. V dropped 0 bases and J dropped 6 bases, with 7 bases sitting between them. This CDR3 reads CASSLESGEQYF. The CDR3 DNA follows: TGCGCCAGCAGCTTGGAAAGTGGCGAGCAGTACTTC. Full variable domain (outside the CDR3, taken from reference TRBV5-1 and TRBJ2-7): KAGVTQTPRYLIKTRGQQVTLSCSPISGHRSVSWYQQTPGQGLQFLFEYFSETQRNKGNFPGRFSGRQFSNSRSEMNVSTLELGDSALYLCASSLESGEQYFGPGTRLTVT.